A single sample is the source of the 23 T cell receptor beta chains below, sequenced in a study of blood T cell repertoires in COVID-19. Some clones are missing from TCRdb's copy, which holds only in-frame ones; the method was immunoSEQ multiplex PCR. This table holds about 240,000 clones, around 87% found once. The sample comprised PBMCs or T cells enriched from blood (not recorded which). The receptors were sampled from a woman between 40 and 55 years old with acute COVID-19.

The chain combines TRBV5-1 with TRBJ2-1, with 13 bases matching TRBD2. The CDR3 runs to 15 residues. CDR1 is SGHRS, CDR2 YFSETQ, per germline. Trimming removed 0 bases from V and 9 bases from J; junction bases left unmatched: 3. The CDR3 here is CASSLARTSGGEQFF. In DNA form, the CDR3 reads TGCGCCAGCAGCTTGGCCAGGACTAGCGGGGGTGAGCAGTTCTTC.

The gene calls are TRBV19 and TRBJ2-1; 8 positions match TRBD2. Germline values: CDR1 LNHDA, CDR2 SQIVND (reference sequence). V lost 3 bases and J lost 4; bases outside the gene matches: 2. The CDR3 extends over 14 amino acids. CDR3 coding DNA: TGTGCCAGTAGTATTGGACTAGCTTACAATGAGCAGTTCTTC. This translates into CASSIGLAYNEQFF.

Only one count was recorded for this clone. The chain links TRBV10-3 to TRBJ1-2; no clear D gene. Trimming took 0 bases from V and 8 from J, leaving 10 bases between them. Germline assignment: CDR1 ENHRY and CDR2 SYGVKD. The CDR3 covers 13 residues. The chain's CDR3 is CAISESTERGYTF. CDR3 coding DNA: TGTGCCATCAGTGAGTCCACAGAACGAGGCTACACCTTC.

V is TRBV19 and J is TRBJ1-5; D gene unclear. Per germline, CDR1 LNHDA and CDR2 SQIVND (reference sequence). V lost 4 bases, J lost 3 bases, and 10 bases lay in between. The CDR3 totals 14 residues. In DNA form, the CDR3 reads TGTGCCAGTAGTACACCAGGTTTCAATCAGCCCCAGCATTTT. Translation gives CASSTPGFNQPQHF.

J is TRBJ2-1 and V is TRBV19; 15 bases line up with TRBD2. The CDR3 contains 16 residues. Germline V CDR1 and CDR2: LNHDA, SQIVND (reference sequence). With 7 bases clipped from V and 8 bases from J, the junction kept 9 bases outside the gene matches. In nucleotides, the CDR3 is TGTGCCAGTACCCCCCGGACTAGCGGGAGGGCCTATGAGCAGTTCTTC. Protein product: CASTPRTSGRAYEQFF.

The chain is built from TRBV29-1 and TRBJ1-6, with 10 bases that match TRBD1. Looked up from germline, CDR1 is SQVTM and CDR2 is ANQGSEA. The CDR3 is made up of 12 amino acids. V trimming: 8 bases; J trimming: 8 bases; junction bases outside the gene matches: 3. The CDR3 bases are TGCAGCTTGGGACAGGGGCATTCACCCCTCCACTTT. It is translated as CSLGQGHSPLHF.

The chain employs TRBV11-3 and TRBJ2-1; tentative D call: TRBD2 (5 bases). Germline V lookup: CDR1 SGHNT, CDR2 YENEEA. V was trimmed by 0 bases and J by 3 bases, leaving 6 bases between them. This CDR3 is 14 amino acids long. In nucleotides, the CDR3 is TGTGCCAGCAGCTTAGACGGGAACTACAATGAGCAGTTCTTC. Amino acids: CASSLDGNYNEQFF.

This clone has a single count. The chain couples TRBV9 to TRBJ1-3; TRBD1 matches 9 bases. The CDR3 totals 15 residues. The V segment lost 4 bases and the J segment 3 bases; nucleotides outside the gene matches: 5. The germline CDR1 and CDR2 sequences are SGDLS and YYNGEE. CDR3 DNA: TGTGCCAGCAGCTCTGGGACAGGGATTGGAAACACCATATATTTT. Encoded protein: CASSSGTGIGNTIYF.

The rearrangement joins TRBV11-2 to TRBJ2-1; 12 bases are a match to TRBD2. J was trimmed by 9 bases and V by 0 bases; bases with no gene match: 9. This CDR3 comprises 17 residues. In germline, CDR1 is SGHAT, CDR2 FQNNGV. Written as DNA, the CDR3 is TGTGCCAGCAGCTTAGATCTGAGACTAGCGGGAGTAATTGAGCAGTTCTTC. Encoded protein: CASSLDLRLAGVIEQFF.

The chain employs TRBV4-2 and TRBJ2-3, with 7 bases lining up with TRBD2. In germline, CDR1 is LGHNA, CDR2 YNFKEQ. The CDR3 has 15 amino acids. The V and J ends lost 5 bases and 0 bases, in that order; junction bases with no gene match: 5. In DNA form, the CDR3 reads TGTGCCAGCAGCTACCGAGCGGGAAGCACAGATACGCAGTATTTT. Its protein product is CASSYRAGSTDTQYF.

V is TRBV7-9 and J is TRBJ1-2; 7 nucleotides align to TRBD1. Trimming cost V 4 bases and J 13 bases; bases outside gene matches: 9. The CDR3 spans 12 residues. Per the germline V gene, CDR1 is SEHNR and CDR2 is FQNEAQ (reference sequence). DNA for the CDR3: TGTGCCAGCAGCTCCCCGGCCAGGGGGGCCACCTTC. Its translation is CASSSPARGATF.

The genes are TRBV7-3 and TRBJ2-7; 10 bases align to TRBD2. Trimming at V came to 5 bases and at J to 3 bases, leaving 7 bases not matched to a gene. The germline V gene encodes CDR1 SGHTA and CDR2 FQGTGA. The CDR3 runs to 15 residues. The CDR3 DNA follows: TGTGCCAGCAGCCTTACTAGCGGGGAGATCTACGAGCAGTACTTC. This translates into CASSLTSGEIYEQYF.

The CDR3 nucleotides are TGCAGCGTTGTGGGCGGGAAAAGCAATGAGCAGTTCTTC. This gives the protein CSVVGGKSNEQFF. The chain carries TRBV29-1 and TRBJ2-1; D is possibly TRBD2 (6 bases). The V and J ends lost 4 bases and 6 bases respectively, with 13 bases between them. In germline, CDR1 is SQVTM, CDR2 ANQGSEA. The CDR3 extends over 13 amino acids.

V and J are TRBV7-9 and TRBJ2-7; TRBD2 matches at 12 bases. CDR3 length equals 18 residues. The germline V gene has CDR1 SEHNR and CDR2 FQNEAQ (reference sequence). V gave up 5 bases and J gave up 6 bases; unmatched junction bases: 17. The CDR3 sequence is CASSRVPPLAGGPSEQYF. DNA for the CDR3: TGTGCCAGCAGCCGGGTGCCCCCGCTAGCGGGAGGGCCCTCCGAGCAGTACTTC.

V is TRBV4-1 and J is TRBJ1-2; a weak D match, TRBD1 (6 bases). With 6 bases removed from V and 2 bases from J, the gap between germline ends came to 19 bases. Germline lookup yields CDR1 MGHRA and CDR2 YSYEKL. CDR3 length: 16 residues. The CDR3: CASRPTDSLYNYGYTF. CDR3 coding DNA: TGCGCCAGCAGACCCACGGACAGCTTATACAACTATGGCTACACCTTC.

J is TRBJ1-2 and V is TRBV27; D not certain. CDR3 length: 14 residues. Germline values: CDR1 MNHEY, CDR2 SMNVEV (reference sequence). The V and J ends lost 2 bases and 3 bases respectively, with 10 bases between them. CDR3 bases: TGTGCCAGCAGTTTAACCGGGAGGGACTATGGCTACACCTTC. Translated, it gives CASSLTGRDYGYTF.

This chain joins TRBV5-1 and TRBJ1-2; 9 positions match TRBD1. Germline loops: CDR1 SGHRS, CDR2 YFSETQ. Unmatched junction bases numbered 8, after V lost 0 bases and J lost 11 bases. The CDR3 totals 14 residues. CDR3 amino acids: CASSLGDRELKYTF. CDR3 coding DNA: TGCGCCAGCAGCTTGGGGGACAGGGAGCTTAAATACACCTTC.

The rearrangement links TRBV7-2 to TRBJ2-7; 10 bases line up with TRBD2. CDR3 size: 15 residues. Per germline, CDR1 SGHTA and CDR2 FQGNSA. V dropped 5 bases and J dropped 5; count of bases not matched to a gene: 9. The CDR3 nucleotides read TGTGCCAGCAGCCCGTCTAGCGGGAGTATTGACGAGCAGTACTTC. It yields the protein CASSPSSGSIDEQYF.

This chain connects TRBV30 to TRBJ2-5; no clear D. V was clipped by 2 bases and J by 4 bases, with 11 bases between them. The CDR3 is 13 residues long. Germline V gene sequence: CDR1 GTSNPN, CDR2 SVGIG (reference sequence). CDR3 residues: CAWSYQAGETQYF. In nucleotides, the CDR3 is TGTGCCTGGAGTTACCAGGCTGGAGAGACCCAGTACTTC.

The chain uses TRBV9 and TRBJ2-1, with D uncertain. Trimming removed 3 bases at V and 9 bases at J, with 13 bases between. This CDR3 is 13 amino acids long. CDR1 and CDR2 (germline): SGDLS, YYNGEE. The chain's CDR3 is CASSESTNIEQFF. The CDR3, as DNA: TGTGCCAGCAGCGAGTCCACTAACATTGAGCAGTTCTTC.

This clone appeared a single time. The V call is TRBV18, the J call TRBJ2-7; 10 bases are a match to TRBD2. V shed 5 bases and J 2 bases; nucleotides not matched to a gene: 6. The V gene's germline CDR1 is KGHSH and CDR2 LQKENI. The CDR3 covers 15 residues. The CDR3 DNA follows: TGTGCCAGCTCAGTCGGACTAGCGGTTACCTACGAGCAGTACTTC. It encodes CASSVGLAVTYEQYF.

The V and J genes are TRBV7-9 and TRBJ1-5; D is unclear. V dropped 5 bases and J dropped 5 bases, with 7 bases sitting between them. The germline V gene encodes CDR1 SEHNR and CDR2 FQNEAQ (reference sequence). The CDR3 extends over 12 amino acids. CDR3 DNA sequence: TGTGCCAGCAGCGGTCAGGATCAGCCCCAGCATTTT. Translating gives CASSGQDQPQHF.

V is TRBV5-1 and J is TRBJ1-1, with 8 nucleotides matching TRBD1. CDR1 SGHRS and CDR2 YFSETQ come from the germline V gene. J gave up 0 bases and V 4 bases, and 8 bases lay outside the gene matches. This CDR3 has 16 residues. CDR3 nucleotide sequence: TGCGCCAGCAGCCCCCAACCGGGACAGGTGAACACTGAAGCTTTCTTT. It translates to CASSPQPGQVNTEAFF.